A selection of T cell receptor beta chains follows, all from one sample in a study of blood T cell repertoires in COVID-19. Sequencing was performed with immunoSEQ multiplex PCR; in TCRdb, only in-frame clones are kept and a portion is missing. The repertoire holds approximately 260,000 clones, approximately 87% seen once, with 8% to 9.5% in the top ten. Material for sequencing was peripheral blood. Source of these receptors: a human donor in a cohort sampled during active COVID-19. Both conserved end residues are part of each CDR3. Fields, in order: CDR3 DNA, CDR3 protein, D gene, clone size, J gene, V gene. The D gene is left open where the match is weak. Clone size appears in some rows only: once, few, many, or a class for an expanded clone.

cdr3_nt: TGTGCCAGCAGTTTATTGGCGGCGGGGCGGGAGACCCAGTACTTC
cdr3_aa: CASSLLAAGRETQYF
d_call: .
clone_size: .
j_call: TRBJ2-5
v_call: TRBV28

cdr3_nt: TGCGCCAGCAGCACCGGGACAGCTTATGGCTACACCTTC
cdr3_aa: CASSTGTAYGYTF
d_call: TRBD1
clone_size: .
j_call: TRBJ1-2
v_call: TRBV5-1

cdr3_nt: TGCGCCAGCAGCCAGAATACAGCTATTCACACTGAAGCTTTCTTT
cdr3_aa: CASSQNTAIHTEAFF
d_call: .
clone_size: .
j_call: TRBJ1-1
v_call: TRBV5-1

cdr3_nt: TGTGCCAGCTCACCACAGGACAGGGACCATGAGCAGTTCTTC
cdr3_aa: CASSPQDRDHEQFF
d_call: TRBD1
clone_size: few
j_call: TRBJ2-1
v_call: TRBV18

cdr3_nt: TGTGCCAGTAGTCGCTATTCGGGACAGGGGAAGAGGCACAATGAGCAGTTCTTC
cdr3_aa: CASSRYSGQGKRHNEQFF
d_call: TRBD1
clone_size: .
j_call: TRBJ2-1
v_call: TRBV19

cdr3_nt: TGTGCCAGCAGCCAATCAGGGGCACTTAACTATGGCTACACCTTC
cdr3_aa: CASSQSGALNYGYTF
d_call: .
clone_size: .
j_call: TRBJ1-2
v_call: TRBV3-1/TRBV3-2

cdr3_nt: TGTGCCAGCAGCTTGCAGGCCTCTGGAAACACCATATATTTT
cdr3_aa: CASSLQASGNTIYF
d_call: .
clone_size: many
j_call: TRBJ1-3
v_call: TRBV7-2

cdr3_nt: TGCGCCAGCAGCGCGGAAACAGGGACCCCCAGTTACTACAATGAGCAGTTCTTC
cdr3_aa: CASSAETGTPSYYNEQFF
d_call: .
clone_size: .
j_call: TRBJ2-1
v_call: TRBV5-1

cdr3_nt: TGCGCCAGCAGCTTCGAGGGAGTGGGGACCGGGGAGCTGTTTTTT
cdr3_aa: CASSFEGVGTGELFF
d_call: .
clone_size: .
j_call: TRBJ2-2
v_call: TRBV5-1

cdr3_nt: TGTGCCAGCAGCTTGGGGGTTCTAGCGGGTCTTCCCGGGGAGCTGTTTTTT
cdr3_aa: CASSLGVLAGLPGELFF
d_call: TRBD2
clone_size: .
j_call: TRBJ2-2
v_call: TRBV5-4

cdr3_nt: TGTGCCAGCAGTTTGATCGCCGCGTACGAGCAGTACTTC
cdr3_aa: CASSLIAAYEQYF
d_call: .
clone_size: .
j_call: TRBJ2-7
v_call: TRBV28

cdr3_nt: TGTGCCACCAGCAGGAGCCGAGGGGCGGGAGGGCCTAACGAGCAGTACTTC
cdr3_aa: CATSRSRGAGGPNEQYF
d_call: TRBD2
clone_size: .
j_call: TRBJ2-7
v_call: TRBV15